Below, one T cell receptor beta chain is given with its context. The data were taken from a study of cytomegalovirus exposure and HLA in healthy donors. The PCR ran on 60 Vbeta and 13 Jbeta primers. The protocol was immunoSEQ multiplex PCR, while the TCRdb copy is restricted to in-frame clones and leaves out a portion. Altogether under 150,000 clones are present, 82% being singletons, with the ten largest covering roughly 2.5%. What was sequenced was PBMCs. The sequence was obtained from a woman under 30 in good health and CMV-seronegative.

As DNA, the CDR3 is TGTGCCAGCAGCCTGACTAGCGGGAAATACAATGAGCAGTTCTTC. Encoded protein: CASSLTSGKYNEQFF. This sequence joins TRBV5-4 and TRBJ2-1; TRBD2 aligns across 11 bases. Germline V CDR1 and CDR2: SGHNT, YYREEE (reference sequence). This CDR3 comprises 15 residues. V lost 4 bases to trimming and J lost 4 bases; unmatched junction nucleotides: 4.